The next 21 T cell receptor beta chains were all read from a single sample in a study of blood T cell repertoires in COVID-19. Assay: immunoSEQ multiplex PCR; the TCRdb copy retains only in-frame clones and omits some. The repertoire holds fewer than 350,000 clones, about nine tenths seen once, with 4.5% to 6.5% in the top ten. The sequencing input was PBMCs or T cells enriched from blood (not recorded which). The receptors derive from a man between 60 and 70 years old who had recovered from COVID-19.

The genes are TRBV6-5 and TRBJ1-6, with 9 bases identical to TRBD1. In germline, CDR1 is MNHEY, CDR2 SVGAGI. V lost 5 bases to trimming and J lost 6 bases; unmatched junction nucleotides: 5. This CDR3 has 15 amino acids. The CDR3 nucleotides are TGTGCCAGCAGTACCGTACAGGGGGCTAATTCACCCCTCCACTTT. Translating gives CASSTVQGANSPLHF.

The chain uses TRBV13 and TRBJ1-2, with D uncertain. V lost 0 bases to trimming and J lost 5 bases, with 13 bases between them. This CDR3 contains 15 residues. Germline loops: CDR1 PRHDT, CDR2 FYEKMQ (reference sequence). DNA of the CDR3: TGTGCCAGCAGCTTAGGCCAGGAAGATCAATATGGCTACACCTTC. Protein sequence: CASSLGQEDQYGYTF.

CDR3 bases: TGTGCCAGCAGCCCCACCTTAGGGCGGAGGCGGAAAGAGACCCAGTACTTC. Residues: CASSPTLGRRRKETQYF. V usage is TRBV7-2 and J usage is TRBJ2-5, with a tentative D call TRBD2 (5 bases). The CDR3 is 17 amino acids. Trimming pared 5 bases from V and 3 bases from J, leaving 22 bases between. Germline V gene sequence: CDR1 SGHTA, CDR2 FQGNSA.

The chain links TRBV5-1 to TRBJ2-7; 8 bases are shared with TRBD2. The CDR3 length is 14 residues. Germline V gene lookup returns CDR1 SGHRS and CDR2 YFSETQ. V lost 0 bases, J lost 6 bases, and 5 bases stayed unmatched. The CDR3 sequence is CASSLEAGEGEQYF. The CDR3 nucleotides read TGCGCCAGCAGCTTGGAAGCGGGAGAGGGCGAGCAGTACTTC.

The chain recombines TRBV5-1 with TRBJ2-5, with 7 bases identical to TRBD2. CDR1 and CDR2 (germline): SGHRS, YFSETQ. This CDR3 is built from 13 residues. The junction had 2 bases not matched to a gene; V was cut back by 3 bases and J by 3 bases. The CDR3 DNA reads TGCGCCAGCAGCTGGAGCGGGAAAGAGACCCAGTACTTC. It is translated as CASSWSGKETQYF.

This clone was observed a handful of times. This chain links TRBV27 with TRBJ2-2; D possibly corresponds to TRBD1 (7 bases). The V end lost 4 bases, the J end lost 10 bases, and 16 bases lay between the germline ends. The V gene's germline CDR1 is MNHEY and CDR2 SMNVEV (reference sequence). CDR3 length: 14 amino acids. CDR3: CASSSGGGSEELFF. In nucleotides, the CDR3 is TGTGCCAGCAGTTCAGGAGGGGGCAGCGAGGAGCTGTTTTTT.

This chain links TRBV6-4 with TRBJ2-7, with TRBD2 matching 8 bases. The CDR3 runs 17 residues. Germline CDR1 reads MRHNA; CDR2 reads SNTAGT. V lost 0 bases to trimming and J lost 5 bases; unmatched junction nucleotides: 12. The DNA for the CDR3 is TGTGCCAGCAGTGACTCGATGGCGGGAGGTTTAAACAACGAGCAGTACTTC. Protein: CASSDSMAGGLNNEQYF.

The chain is built from TRBV5-1 and TRBJ1-2; perhaps TRBD1 as D (6 bases). The germline V gene encodes CDR1 SGHRS and CDR2 YFSETQ. The CDR3 is 15 residues long. The V gene lost 3 bases and the J gene lost 4 bases, with 16 bases spanning the gap. The DNA of the CDR3 is TGCGCCAGCAGCTCGAACGACAGGACGTCCTATGGCTACACCTTC. Translated: CASSSNDRTSYGYTF. The variable domain in full, completed from reference TRBV5-1 and TRBJ1-2, reads KAGVTQTPRYLIKTRGQQVTLSCSPISGHRSVSWYQQTPGQGLQFLFEYFSETQRNKGNFPGRFSGRQFSNSRSEMNVSTLELGDSALYLCASSSNDRTSYGYTFGSGTRLTVV.

The V and J genes are TRBV28 and TRBJ2-3; D is perhaps TRBD2 (5 bases). V was pared by 3 bases and J by 5 bases, with 12 bases between. CDR3 size: 14 residues. Germline V CDR1 and CDR2: MDHEN, SYDVKM. CDR3 sequence reads: CASSLGGRRDTQYF. The DNA for the CDR3 is TGTGCCAGCAGTTTGGGCGGGCGTAGAGATACGCAGTATTTT.

The V and J genes are TRBV10-1 and TRBJ1-2, with 7 positions matching TRBD1. This CDR3 has 13 residues. The J segment lost 3 bases and the V segment lost 5 bases, leaving 3 bases of the junction unmatched. CDR1 is WNHNN, CDR2 SYGVQD, per germline (reference sequence). The CDR3 DNA follows: TGCGCCAGCAGTTATGACAGGGACTATGGCTACACCTTC. Translation: CASSYDRDYGYTF.

The rearrangement links TRBV5-7 to TRBJ2-5, with a weak D call TRBD1 (6 bases). TRBV5-7 falls under the ORF class, with uncertain function. The CDR3 covers 15 residues. V lost 2 bases to trimming and J lost 4 bases, with 15 bases between them. CDR3 sequence reads: CASSFCPPQGETQYF. The CDR3 nucleotides are TGTGCCAGCAGCTTCTGCCCTCCACAGGGAGAGACCCAGTACTTC.

This clone was observed a handful of times. The V and J genes are TRBV4-2 and TRBJ1-2; 8 bases fit TRBD1. V shed 3 bases, J shed 8 bases, and the junction held 11 bases outside the gene matches. The length of the CDR3 is 15 residues. CDR1 is LGHNA, CDR2 YNFKEQ, per germline. The CDR3 DNA reads as TGTGCCAGCAGCCAGGTACAGGGGGATAGTGGAGGCTACACCTTC. Protein product: CASSQVQGDSGGYTF.

The V gene is TRBV9, the J gene TRBJ2-2, with 7 positions matching TRBD2. The ends lost 4 bases at V and 0 bases at J; junction bases unmatched: 9. The V gene's germline CDR1 is SGDLS and CDR2 YYNGEE. This CDR3 region has 17 residues. The CDR3 region has the DNA TGTGCCAGCAGCCCCCGAGCGGGACTCGCGAACACCGGGGAGCTGTTTTTT. It yields the protein CASSPRAGLANTGELFF.

A remark on this clone: Additional DNA sequences in this sample encode the identical CDR3. The chain is built from TRBV3-1 (or the pseudogene TRBV3-2) and TRBJ1-2; 10 nucleotides align to TRBD1. This CDR3 has 15 amino acids. In germline, CDR1 is LGHDT, CDR2 YNNKEL (reference sequence). Trimming removed 4 bases from V and 0 bases from J; junction bases left unmatched: 2. CDR3: CASSRGQGANYGYTF. DNA of the CDR3: TGTGCCAGCAGCCGAGGACAGGGGGCTAACTATGGCTACACCTTC.

The V call is TRBV10-1, the J call TRBJ2-3; possible D gene TRBD2, 5 bases. This CDR3 is built from 15 residues. The germline V gene encodes CDR1 WNHNN and CDR2 SYGVQD (reference sequence). The V end was cut by 5 bases, the J end by 3 bases, with 15 bases between. The CDR3 nucleotides are TGCGCCAGCAGTCCTGGTGGAGGCGGGACAGATACGCAGTATTTT. It is translated as CASSPGGGGTDTQYF.

The genes are TRBV7-9 and TRBJ2-3; D gene ambiguous. The CDR3 is 13 amino acids. The V gene lost 5 bases and the J gene lost 3 bases, with 9 bases spanning the gap. The germline V gene has CDR1 SEHNR and CDR2 FQNEAQ (reference sequence). The CDR3 DNA reads as TGTGCCAGCAGCCCTAACTTGACAGATACGCAGTATTTT. This sequence encodes CASSPNLTDTQYF.

The V and J genes are TRBV18 and TRBJ2-4; perhaps TRBD2 as D (5 bases). The germline V gene encodes CDR1 KGHSH and CDR2 LQKENI. V was pared by 4 bases and J by 0 bases, with 7 bases between. The CDR3 is 14 amino acids. CDR3 amino acids: CASSREIAKNIQYF. In DNA form, the CDR3 reads TGTGCCAGCTCACGGGAGATAGCCAAAAACATTCAGTACTTC.

This chain uses TRBV7-3 with TRBJ1-1; 7 bases are shared with TRBD1. The length of the CDR3 is 16 residues. From germline, CDR1 is SGHTA and CDR2 FQGTGA. J gave up 4 bases and V 0 bases, and 8 bases lay outside the gene matches. The CDR3 coding sequence is TGTGCCAGCAGCTTAACCCCGAGACAGGGTATCACTGAAGCTTTCTTT. It encodes CASSLTPRQGITEAFF.

The rearrangement uses TRBV19 and TRBJ2-1, with 8 bases fitting TRBD2. V shed 7 bases and J 1 base; nucleotides not matched to a gene: 9. Germline CDR1 reads LNHDA; CDR2 reads SQIVND (reference sequence). The CDR3 length is 16 residues. CDR3 coding DNA: TGTGCCAGTACCTCTTTGGCTAGCGGGTCCTACAATGAGCAGTTCTTC. Its translation: CASTSLASGSYNEQFF. The full variable domain, rest sourced from reference TRBV19 and TRBJ2-1, is DGGITQSPKYLFRKEGQNVTLSCEQNLNHDAMYWYRQDPGQGLRLIYYSQIVNDFQKGDIAEGYSVSREKKESFPLTVTSAQKNPTAFYLCASTSLASGSYNEQFFGPGTRLTVL.

The rearrangement joins TRBV5-1 to TRBJ1-6; D is possibly TRBD1 (6 bases). V was trimmed by 5 bases and J by 6 bases, leaving 18 bases between them. Per the germline V gene, CDR1 is SGHRS and CDR2 is YFSETQ. The CDR3 consists of 16 residues. The CDR3 region is CASSLTNRERNSPLHF. CDR3 coding DNA: TGCGCCAGCAGTCTAACGAACAGGGAACGTAATTCACCCCTCCACTTT.

V gene TRBV14 combines with J gene TRBJ2-3; 11 bases fit TRBD2. Germline V gene lookup returns CDR1 SGHDN and CDR2 FVKESK. CDR3 size: 15 residues. Trimming removed 4 bases from V and 3 bases from J; junction bases left unmatched: 3. This CDR3 reads CASSPTSGRTDTQYF. The CDR3 DNA follows: TGTGCCAGCAGCCCAACTAGCGGGAGAACAGATACGCAGTATTTT.